The 4 T cell receptor beta chains in this list originate from one sample, sequenced in a study of cytomegalovirus exposure and HLA in healthy donors (TCRdb year 2017). The library was obtained by the immunoSEQ multiplex PCR assay. Drawn from immuneACCESS, this table holds only the in-frame rearrangements with V and J called that TCRdb kept. Clones are partly lost; checked studies trace under half to an unresolved V gene and leave the rest unexplained. This sample is represented by around 180,000 clones; about 82% of them were singletons. The top ten clones comprise about 1.6% of the sample. Sequenced material: PBMCs. These receptors originate from a woman aged 18-35 years in good health and CMV-seronegative.

The J gene is TRBJ2-7, the V gene TRBV10-1; TRBD2 agrees at 9 bases. Germline V gives CDR1 WNHNN, CDR2 SYGVQD (reference sequence). The CDR3 contains 17 residues. V trimming: 2 bases; J trimming: 0 bases; junction bases outside the gene matches: 8. The CDR3 loop is CASSESPQREVSYEQYF. The CDR3 DNA sequence: TGCGCCAGCAGTGAGAGTCCTCAGCGGGAGGTCTCCTACGAGCAGTACTTC.

The chain employs TRBV9 and TRBJ2-1; 13 bases are shared with TRBD2. The V and J ends lost 3 bases and 9 bases, in that order; junction bases with no gene match: 3. Germline CDR1 is SGDLS and CDR2 is YYNGEE. This CDR3 has 14 amino acids. Written as DNA, the CDR3 is TGTGCCAGCAGCGGACGGACTAGCGGGAGTGAGCAGTTCTTC. Amino acids: CASSGRTSGSEQFF. Together with reference TRBV9 and TRBJ2-1, the CDR3 gives the full variable domain: DSGVTQTPKHLITATGQRVTLRCSPRSGDLSVYWYQQSLDQGLQFLIQYYNGEERAKGNILERFSAQQFPDLHSELNLSSLELGDSALYFCASSGRTSGSEQFFGPGTRLTVL.

The chain links TRBV2 to TRBJ2-7; D not resolved. CDR3 size: 13 residues. Germline V lookup: CDR1 SNHLY, CDR2 FYNNEI. V lost 2 bases and J 2 bases, leaving 7 bases between the germline ends. CDR3 nucleotide sequence: TGTGCCAGCAGTGAACAGAAGACCTACGAGCAGTACTTC. This encodes CASSEQKTYEQYF.

In this sample, this clone turned up many times. V and J are TRBV6-1 and TRBJ1-2, with 8 bases aligning to TRBD1. The CDR3 extends over 13 amino acids. Trimming removed 8 bases from V and 7 bases from J; junction bases left unmatched: 9. The germline V gene has CDR1 MNHNS and CDR2 SASEGT. CDR3 in amino acids: CASASDRGRGYTF. As DNA, the CDR3 is TGTGCCAGCGCCTCAGACAGGGGACGTGGCTACACCTTC.